This is a list of T cell receptor beta chains from one sample in a study of CD8+ T cells in alopecia areata. The repertoire was sequenced with immunoSEQ multiplex PCR; TCRdb's copy has only in-frame clones and lacks some. The sample contains 180,000 or so clones, around 63% of which appear only once. The sequencing used CD4+ T cells sorted from blood, collected at week 0. All receptors come from a human donor with alopecia areata. The CDR3 runs from the conserved cysteine through the conserved F or W. D genes are given only for firm matches. The size of a clone is reported for some rows only, either as once, few or many, or as a class for expanded clones.

>TRBD1|.|TRBJ1-6|TRBV30
CAWTQGGSPLHF
TGTGCCTGGACCCAGGGGGGATCACCCCTCCACTTT
>.|.|TRBJ1-2|TRBV30
CAWSVPVLEGYTF
TGTGCCTGGAGTGTACCGGTGCTGGAGGGCTACACCTTC
>TRBD1|.|TRBJ1-5|TRBV29-1
CSVRTGAGQPQHF
TGCAGCGTTCGGACAGGGGCAGGTCAGCCCCAGCATTTT
>.|.|TRBJ2-3|TRBV30
CAWSVSTDTQYF
TGTGCCTGGAGTGTGTCCACAGATACGCAGTATTTT
>.|.|TRBJ2-3|TRBV29-1
CSVPTGSTTDTQYF
TGCAGCGTTCCCACAGGGTCCACCACAGATACGCAGTATTTT
>TRBD1|.|TRBJ1-4|TRBV5-6
CASSRTGFIEKLFF
TGTGCCAGCAGTCGGACAGGGTTTATAGAAAAACTGTTTTTT
>.|.|TRBJ2-5|TRBV7-3
CASSTGNQETQYF
TGTGCCAGCAGCACAGGAAACCAAGAGACCCAGTACTTC
>.|.|TRBJ1-2|TRBV29-1
CSVEGTGEDYGYTF
TGCAGCGTTGAAGGTACGGGGGAGGACTATGGCTACACCTTC
>.|once|TRBJ1-2|TRBV2
CASSDRVFYGYTF
TGTGCCAGCAGTGACAGGGTTTTCTATGGCTACACCTTC
>.|few|TRBJ2-2|TRBV30
CAWLGLTGELFF
TGTGCCTGGTTAGGGTTGACCGGGGAGCTGTTTTTT
>TRBD1|.|TRBJ2-1|TRBV27
CASTRQGVYNEQFF
TGTGCCAGCACCAGACAGGGGGTTTACAATGAGCAGTTCTTC
>.|.|TRBJ2-1|TRBV11-3
CASSSHNEQFF
TGTGCCAGCAGTTCCCACAATGAGCAGTTCTTC
>.|.|TRBJ1-2|TRBV5-1
CASSLEGGNYGYTF
TGCGCCAGCAGCTTGGAAGGAGGGAACTATGGCTACACCTTC
>.|.|TRBJ2-7|TRBV18
CASSPGGYEQYF
TGTGCCAGCTCACCCGGAGGTTACGAGCAGTACTTC
>.|.|TRBJ2-1|TRBV10-3
CAISSSYEQFF
TGTGCCATCAGTTCCTCTTACGAGCAGTTCTTC
>.|.|TRBJ1-5|TRBV29-1
CSVAPGSGQPQHF
TGCAGCGTGGCCCCAGGTTCTGGTCAGCCCCAGCATTTT
>.|few|TRBJ1-2|TRBV29-1
CSVIDGEGYTF
TGCAGCGTCATAGATGGGGAAGGCTACACCTTC
>.|few|TRBJ2-3|TRBV29-1
CSVAGRNTDTQYF
TGCAGCGTTGCCGGCAGAAACACAGATACGCAGTATTTT
>.|.|TRBJ1-2|TRBV25-1
CASSEEVSVRGANYGYTF
TGTGCCAGCAGTGAAGAAGTATCGGTCCGGGGGGCTAACTATGGCTACACCTTC
>TRBD1|once|TRBJ2-7|TRBV7-2
CASSRLGTAYEQYF
TGTGCCAGCAGCCGACTTGGGACAGCCTACGAGCAGTACTTC
>TRBD1|.|TRBJ1-1|TRBV5-1
CASSLDRGVENTEAFF
TGCGCCAGCAGCTTGGACAGGGGAGTGGAGAACACTGAAGCTTTCTTT
>.|.|TRBJ2-7|TRBV7-8
CASSQTAYEQYF
TGTGCCAGCAGCCAAACAGCGTACGAGCAGTACTTC
>.|.|TRBJ2-5|TRBV6-5
CASRRGGAQTETQYF
TGTGCCAGCCGGAGAGGGGGAGCACAAACGGAGACCCAGTACTTC